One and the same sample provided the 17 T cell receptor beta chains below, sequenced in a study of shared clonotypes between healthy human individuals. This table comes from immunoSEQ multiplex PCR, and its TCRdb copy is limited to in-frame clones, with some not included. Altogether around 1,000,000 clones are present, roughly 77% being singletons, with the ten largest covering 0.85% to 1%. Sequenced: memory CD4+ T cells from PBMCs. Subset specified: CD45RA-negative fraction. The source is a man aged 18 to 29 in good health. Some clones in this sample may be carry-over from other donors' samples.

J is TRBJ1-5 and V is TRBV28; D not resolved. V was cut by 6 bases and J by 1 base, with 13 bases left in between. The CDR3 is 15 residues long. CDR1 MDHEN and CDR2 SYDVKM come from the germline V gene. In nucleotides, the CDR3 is TGTGCCAGCAGGGTCTACGGATTAAGCAATCAGCCCCAGCATTTT. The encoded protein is CASRVYGLSNQPQHF.

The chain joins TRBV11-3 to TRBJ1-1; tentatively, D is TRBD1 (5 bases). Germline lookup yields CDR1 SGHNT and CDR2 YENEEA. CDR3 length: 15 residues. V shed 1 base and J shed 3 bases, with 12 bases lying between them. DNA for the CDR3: TGTGCCAGCAGCTTAGGAGGGGAGGGTGACACTGAAGCTTTCTTT. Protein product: CASSLGGEGDTEAFF.

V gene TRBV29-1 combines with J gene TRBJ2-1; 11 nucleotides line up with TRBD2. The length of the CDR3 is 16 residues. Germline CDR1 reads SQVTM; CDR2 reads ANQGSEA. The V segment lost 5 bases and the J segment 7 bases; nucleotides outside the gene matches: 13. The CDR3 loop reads CSVSPSGLAAGNEQFF. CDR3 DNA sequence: TGCAGCGTTTCTCCATCGGGACTAGCGGCGGGAAATGAGCAGTTCTTC.

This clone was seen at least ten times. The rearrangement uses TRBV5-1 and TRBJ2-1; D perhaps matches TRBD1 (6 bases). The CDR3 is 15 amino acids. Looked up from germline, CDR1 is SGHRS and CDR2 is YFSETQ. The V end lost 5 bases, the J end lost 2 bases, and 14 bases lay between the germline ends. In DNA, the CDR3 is TGCGCCAGCAGTAGGGGGAACCAGCCCTACAATGAGCAGTTCTTC. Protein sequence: CASSRGNQPYNEQFF. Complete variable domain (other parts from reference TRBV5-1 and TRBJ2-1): KAGVTQTPRYLIKTRGQQVTLSCSPISGHRSVSWYQQTPGQGLQFLFEYFSETQRNKGNFPGRFSGRQFSNSRSEMNVSTLELGDSALYLCASSRGNQPYNEQFFGPGTRLTVL.

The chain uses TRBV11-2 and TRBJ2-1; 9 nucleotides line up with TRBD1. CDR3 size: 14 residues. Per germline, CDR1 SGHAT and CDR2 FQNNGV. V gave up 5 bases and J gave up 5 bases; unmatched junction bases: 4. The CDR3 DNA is TGTGCCAGCAGCCCGCGGACAGGGGACAATGAGCAGTTCTTC. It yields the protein CASSPRTGDNEQFF. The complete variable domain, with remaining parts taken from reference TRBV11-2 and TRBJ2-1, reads EAGVAQSPRYKIIEKRQSVAFWCNPISGHATLYWYQQILGQGPKLLIQFQNNGVVDDSQLPKDRFSAERLKGVDSTLKIQPAKLEDSAVYLCASSPRTGDNEQFFGPGTRLTVL.

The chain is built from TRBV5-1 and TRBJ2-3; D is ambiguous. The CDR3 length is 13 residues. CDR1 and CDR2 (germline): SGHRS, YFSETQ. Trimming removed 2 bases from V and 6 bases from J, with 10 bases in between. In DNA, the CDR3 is TGCGCCAGCAGCTTAGGATCTTCTGATACGCAGTATTTT. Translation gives CASSLGSSDTQYF.

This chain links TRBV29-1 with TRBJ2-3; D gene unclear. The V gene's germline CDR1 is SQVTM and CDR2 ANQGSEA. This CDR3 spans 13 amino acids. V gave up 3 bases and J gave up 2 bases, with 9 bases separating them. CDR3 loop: CSVEVQNTDTQYF. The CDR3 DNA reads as TGCAGCGTTGAGGTCCAAAACACAGATACGCAGTATTTT.

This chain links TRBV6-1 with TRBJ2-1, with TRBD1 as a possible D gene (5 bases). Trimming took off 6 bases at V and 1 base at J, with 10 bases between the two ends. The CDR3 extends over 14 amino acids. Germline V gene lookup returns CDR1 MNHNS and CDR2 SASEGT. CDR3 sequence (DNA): TGTGCCAGCAGGGGGCCTTTGTCCTACAATGAGCAGTTCTTC. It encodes CASRGPLSYNEQFF.

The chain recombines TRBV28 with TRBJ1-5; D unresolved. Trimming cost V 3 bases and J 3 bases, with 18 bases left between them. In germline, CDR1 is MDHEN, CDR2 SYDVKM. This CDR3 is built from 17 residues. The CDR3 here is CASSFVRGRGDNQPQHF. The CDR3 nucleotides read TGTGCCAGCAGTTTTGTAAGAGGGCGGGGAGACAATCAGCCCCAGCATTTT.

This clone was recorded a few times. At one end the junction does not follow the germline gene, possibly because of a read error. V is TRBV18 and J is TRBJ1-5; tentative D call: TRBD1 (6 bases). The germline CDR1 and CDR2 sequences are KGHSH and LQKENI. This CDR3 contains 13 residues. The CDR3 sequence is CTSQQGTDQPQHF. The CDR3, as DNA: TGTACCAGCCAACAGGGAACCGATCAGCCCCAGCATTTT.

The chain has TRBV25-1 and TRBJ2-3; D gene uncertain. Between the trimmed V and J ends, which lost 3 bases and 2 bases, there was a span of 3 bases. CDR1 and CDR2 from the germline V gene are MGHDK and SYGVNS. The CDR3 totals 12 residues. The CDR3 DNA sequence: TGTGCCAGCAGTGAGGTCACAGATACGCAGTATTTT. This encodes CASSEVTDTQYF. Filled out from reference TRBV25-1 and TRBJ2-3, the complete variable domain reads EADIYQTPRYLVIGTGKKITLECSQTMGHDKMYWYQQDPGMELHLIHYSYGVNSTEKGDLSSESTVSRIRTEHFPLTLESARPSHTSQYLCASSEVTDTQYFGPGTRLTVL.

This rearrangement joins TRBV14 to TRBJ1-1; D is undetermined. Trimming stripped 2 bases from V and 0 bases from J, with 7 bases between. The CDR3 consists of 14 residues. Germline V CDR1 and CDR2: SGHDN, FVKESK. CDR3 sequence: CASSQFQVNTEAFF. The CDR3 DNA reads TGTGCCAGCAGCCAATTTCAAGTGAACACTGAAGCTTTCTTT.

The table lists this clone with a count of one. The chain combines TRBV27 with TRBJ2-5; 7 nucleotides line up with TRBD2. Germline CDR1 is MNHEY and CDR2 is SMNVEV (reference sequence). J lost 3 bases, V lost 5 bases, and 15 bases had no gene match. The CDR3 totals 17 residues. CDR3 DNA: TGTGCCAGCAGTCCCTACCGGAGACGGGAGGCAAAAGAGACCCAGTACTTC. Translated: CASSPYRRREAKETQYF.

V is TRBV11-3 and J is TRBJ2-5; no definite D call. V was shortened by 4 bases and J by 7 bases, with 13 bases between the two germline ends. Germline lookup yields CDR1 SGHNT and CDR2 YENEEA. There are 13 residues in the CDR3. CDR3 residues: CASSSGRASTQYF. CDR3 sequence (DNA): TGTGCCAGCAGCTCAGGCCGGGCGTCGACCCAGTACTTC. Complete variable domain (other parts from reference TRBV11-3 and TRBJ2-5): EAGVVQSPRYKIIEKKQPVAFWCNPISGHNTLYWYLQNLGQGPELLIRYENEEAVDDSQLPKDRFSAERLKGVDSTLKIQPAELGDSAVYLCASSSGRASTQYFGPGTRLLVL.

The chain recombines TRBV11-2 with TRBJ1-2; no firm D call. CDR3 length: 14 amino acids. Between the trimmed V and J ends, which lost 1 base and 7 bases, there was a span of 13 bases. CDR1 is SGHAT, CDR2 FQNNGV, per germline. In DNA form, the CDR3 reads TGTGCCAGCAGCTTAGTGAGGGAATCTGTTGGCTACACCTTC. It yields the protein CASSLVRESVGYTF.

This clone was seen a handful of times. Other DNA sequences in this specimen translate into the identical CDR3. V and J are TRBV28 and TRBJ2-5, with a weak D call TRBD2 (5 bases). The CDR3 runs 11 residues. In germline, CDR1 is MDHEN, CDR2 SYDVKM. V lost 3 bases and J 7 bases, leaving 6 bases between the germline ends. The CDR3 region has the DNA TGTGCCAGCAGTTTCGAGGGGACCCAGTACTTC. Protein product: CASSFEGTQYF. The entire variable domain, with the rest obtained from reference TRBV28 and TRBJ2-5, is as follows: DVKVTQSSRYLVKRTGEKVFLECVQDMDHENMFWYRQDPGLGLRLIYFSYDVKMKEKGDIPEGYSVSREKKERFSLILESASTNQTSMYLCASSFEGTQYFGPGTRLLVL.

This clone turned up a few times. Here the CDR3 reads CASSRIVDGIGNIQYF. CDR3 nucleotides: TGTGCCAGCAGCCGAATCGTAGACGGCATAGGGAACATTCAGTACTTC. The chain couples TRBV11-2 to TRBJ2-4; D not resolved. The V gene's germline CDR1 is SGHAT and CDR2 FQNNGV. The CDR3 is 16 residues long. The V gene lost 5 bases and the J gene lost 7 bases, with 21 bases spanning the gap.